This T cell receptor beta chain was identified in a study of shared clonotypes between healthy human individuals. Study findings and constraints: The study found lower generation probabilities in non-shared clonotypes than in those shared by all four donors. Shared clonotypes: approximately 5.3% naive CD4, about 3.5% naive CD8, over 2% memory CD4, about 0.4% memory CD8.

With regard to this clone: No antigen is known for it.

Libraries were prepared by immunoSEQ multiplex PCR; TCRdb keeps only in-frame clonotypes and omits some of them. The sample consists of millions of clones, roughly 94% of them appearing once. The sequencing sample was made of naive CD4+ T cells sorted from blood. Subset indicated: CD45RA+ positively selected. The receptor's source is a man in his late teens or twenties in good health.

The CDR3 is CASSLAGAVNTGELFF. Here the CDR3 DNA reads TGTGCCAGCAGCTTAGCGGGAGCCGTGAACACCGGGGAGCTGTTTTTT. J is TRBJ2-2 and V is TRBV7-2; TRBD2 is a possible D gene (5 bases). Trimming left V 0 bases short and J 1 base short, with 9 bases between. The CDR3 extends over 16 amino acids. Germline V gene sequence: CDR1 SGHTA, CDR2 FQGNSA.